These 22 T cell receptor beta chains were all obtained from the same sample, sequenced in a study of cytomegalovirus exposure and HLA in healthy donors. A multiplex PCR was run with 60 Vbeta primers and 13 Jbeta primers. The protocol was immunoSEQ multiplex PCR, while the TCRdb copy is restricted to in-frame clones and leaves out a portion. The sample contains about 52,000 clones, more than 65% of which appear only once. The sample consisted of PBMCs. All receptors come from a woman aged 45-65 years in good health and CMV-seronegative.

V and J are TRBV11-2 and TRBJ2-3; the match to TRBD2 covers 7 bases. The CDR3 extends over 15 amino acids. Germline V gene sequence: CDR1 SGHAT, CDR2 FQNNGV. The V gene end was trimmed by 1 base and the J gene end by 4 bases; junction bases not matched to a gene: 5. The CDR3 protein is CASSLGGGPPDTQYF. DNA for the CDR3: TGTGCCAGCAGCTTAGGGGGAGGGCCGCCAGATACGCAGTATTTT.

This clone was seen just once. The V call is TRBV2, the J call TRBJ2-1, with TRBD2 as a possible D gene (6 bases). V was trimmed by 6 bases and J by 6 bases, leaving 18 bases between them. The CDR3 runs 15 residues. Germline CDR1 is SNHLY and CDR2 is FYNNEI. CDR3 in DNA: TGTGCCAGCAGAACTTACCGGGACTCTCTCAATGAGCAGTTCTTC. Translated: CASRTYRDSLNEQFF. The full variable domain, with the rest looked up from reference TRBV2 and TRBJ2-1, is EPEVTQTPSHQVTQMGQEVILRCVPISNHLYFYWYRQILGQKVEFLVSFYNNEISEKSEIFDDQFSVERPDGSNFTLKIRSTKLEDSAMYFCASRTYRDSLNEQFFGPGTRLTVL.

The genes are TRBV27 and TRBJ2-3; perhaps TRBD2 as D (6 bases). The CDR3 runs 17 residues. Germline V CDR1 and CDR2: MNHEY, SMNVEV (reference sequence). V was pared by 6 bases and J by 5 bases, with 24 bases between. The CDR3 loop is CASSINSGRLRVDTQYF. For the CDR3, the DNA is TGTGCCAGCAGCATAAATTCAGGGAGGCTGCGGGTAGATACGCAGTATTTT.

This clone is deemed medium-sized. The chain employs TRBV28 and TRBJ2-6; TRBD2 matches at 12 bases. This CDR3 has 16 residues. V shed 7 bases and J 0 bases; nucleotides not matched to a gene: 1. CDR1 MDHEN and CDR2 SYDVKM come from the germline V gene. Here the CDR3 reads CASKTSGGSGANVLTF. As DNA, the CDR3 is TGTGCCAGCAAGACTAGCGGGGGCTCTGGGGCCAACGTCCTGACTTTC.

The J gene is TRBJ2-5, the V gene TRBV19; weak D call: TRBD1 (5 bases). Germline V lookup: CDR1 LNHDA, CDR2 SQIVND (reference sequence). The CDR3 has 11 residues. V was clipped by 6 bases and J by 3 bases, with 5 bases between them. The CDR3 DNA sequence: TGTGCCAGTAGCAGGGAAGAGACCCAGTACTTC. This translates into CASSREETQYF.

The genes are TRBV30 and TRBJ1-1; no firm D call. Between the trimmed V and J ends, which lost 3 bases and 1 base, there was a span of 3 bases. Germline assignment: CDR1 GTSNPN and CDR2 SVGIG (reference sequence). This CDR3 has 11 amino acids. The CDR3 DNA is TGTGCCTGGAGCTGGAACACTGAAGCTTTCTTT. Encoded protein: CAWSWNTEAFF. The full variable domain, rest sourced from reference TRBV30 and TRBJ1-1, is SQTIHQWPATLVQPVGSPLSLECTVEGTSNPNLYWYRQAAGRGLQLLFYSVGIGQISSEVPQNLSASRPQDRQFILSSKKLLLSDSGFYLCAWSWNTEAFFGQGTRLTVV.

This clone appeared a few times. The J gene is TRBJ1-4, the V gene TRBV28, with 12 positions matching TRBD1. This CDR3 comprises 18 residues. Germline trimming cut 3 bases from V and 7 bases from J; bases unmatched to any gene: 12. Per germline, CDR1 MDHEN and CDR2 SYDVKM. CDR3 DNA: TGTGCCAGCAGTTTGACATTGGGGACAGGGGGCGTCGGTGAAAAACTGTTTTTT. Protein product: CASSLTLGTGGVGEKLFF.

The J gene is TRBJ1-5, the V gene TRBV6-1; D unclear. V was pared by 2 bases and J by 0 bases, with 8 bases between. The CDR3 extends over 15 amino acids. Germline V gives CDR1 MNHNS, CDR2 SASEGT. The CDR3 reads CASSEQVYSNQPQHF. For the CDR3, the DNA is TGTGCCAGCAGTGAACAGGTTTATAGCAATCAGCCCCAGCATTTT.

In its sample, this clone was seen a few times. This probably arose from a read error, given a far larger clone one base away. The rearrangement joins TRBV5-1 to TRBJ1-5; tentative D call: TRBD1 (6 bases). Germline CDR1 SGHRS, CDR2 YFSETQ. This CDR3 region has 13 residues. The CDR3 DNA follows: TGCGCCAGAAGCTTGGAGGGGGACCGGCCCCAGCATTTT. This encodes CARSLEGDRPQHF.

This clone has only a few counts. The V and J genes are TRBV6-1 and TRBJ1-2, with D perhaps matching TRBD1 (5 bases). Between the trimmed V and J ends, which lost 5 bases and 4 bases, there was a span of 8 bases. Germline loops: CDR1 MNHNS, CDR2 SASEGT. CDR3 size: 12 residues. The CDR3 is CASSLTGYGYTF. In DNA form, the CDR3 reads TGTGCCAGCAGTTTAACAGGCTATGGCTACACCTTC.

The V and J genes are TRBV29-1 and TRBJ2-5, with D hard to call. Trimming took 3 bases from V and 3 from J, leaving 5 bases between them. This CDR3 has 11 residues. Germline values: CDR1 SQVTM, CDR2 ANQGSEA. CDR3: CSVDLKETQYF. In nucleotides, the CDR3 is TGCAGCGTTGATCTTAAAGAGACCCAGTACTTC.

J is TRBJ2-6 and V is TRBV18; D gene uncertain. V lost 2 bases to trimming and J lost 0 bases, with 8 bases between them. CDR1 is KGHSH, CDR2 LQKENI, per germline. The CDR3 has 16 residues. The chain's CDR3 is CASSPRQTSGANVLTF. Written as DNA, the CDR3 is TGTGCCAGCTCACCAAGACAAACCTCTGGGGCCAACGTCCTGACTTTC. Together with reference TRBV18 and TRBJ2-6, the CDR3 gives the full variable domain: NAGVMQNPRHLVRRRGQEARLRCSPMKGHSHVYWYRQLPEEGLKFMVYLQKENIIDESGMPKERFSAEFPKEGPSILRIQQVVRGDSAAYFCASSPRQTSGANVLTFGAGSRLTVL.

V is TRBV6-5 and J is TRBJ2-3; no definite D call. The CDR3 runs to 11 residues. Germline loops: CDR1 MNHEY, CDR2 SVGAGI. Trimming removed 10 bases from V and 9 bases from J, with 14 bases in between. CDR3 bases: TGTGCCACCGCCCGCGGCACGACGCAGTATTTT. It encodes CATARGTTQYF.

The rearrangement uses TRBV29-1 and TRBJ2-7; 11 bases are shared with TRBD2. The CDR3 runs to 15 residues. Germline CDR1 SQVTM, CDR2 ANQGSEA. V shed 2 bases and J 7 bases; nucleotides not matched to a gene: 10. As DNA, the CDR3 is TGCAGCGTTGAACCCTCCACTAGCGGGAGAGGAGAGCAGTACTTC. This translates into CSVEPSTSGRGEQYF.

This rearrangement joins TRBV6-5 to TRBJ1-2, with TRBD1 as a possible D gene (5 bases). From germline, CDR1 is MNHEY and CDR2 SVGAGI. There are 13 residues in the CDR3. V was cut by 5 bases and J by 4 bases, with 11 bases left in between. The CDR3 DNA sequence: TGTGCCAGCAGTGAGCAGGGAAGCTATGGCTACACCTTC. It codes for CASSEQGSYGYTF.

The chain has TRBV4-3 and TRBJ2-7, with 12 bases identical to TRBD1. The CDR3 is 14 amino acids. Trimming took 5 bases from V and 4 from J; bases not matched to a gene: 3. Per germline, CDR1 LGHNA and CDR2 YSLEER. This chain's CDR3 is CASSTGQGAYEQYF. CDR3 DNA: TGCGCCAGCAGCACGGGACAGGGGGCGTACGAGCAGTACTTC.

J is TRBJ1-2 and V is TRBV28; TRBD1 matches 8 bases. Germline CDR1 reads MDHEN; CDR2 reads SYDVKM. V lost 5 bases, J lost 4 bases, and 6 bases stayed unmatched. The CDR3 runs to 14 residues. The CDR3 nucleotides read TGTGCCAGCAGTGCAGGGGGCTCGAGCTATGGCTACACCTTC. This codes for CASSAGGSSYGYTF.

This rearrangement joins TRBV28 to TRBJ1-2, with 7 bases matching TRBD1. The CDR3 is 16 amino acids. J was trimmed by 1 base and V by 6 bases; bases with no gene match: 11. Germline-derived CDR1 and CDR2 are MDHEN and SYDVKM. CDR3 DNA: TGTGCCAGCAGGACGACCGGGACAGCCTTTAACTATGGCTACACCTTC. Translated: CASRTTGTAFNYGYTF.

This clone was seen more than once but under ten times. This chain joins TRBV7-8 and TRBJ2-5; D gene uncertain. The CDR3 loop spans 15 amino acids. Germline CDR1 SGHVS, CDR2 FQNEAQ. The V gene lost 2 bases and the J gene lost 2 bases, with 12 bases spanning the gap. The CDR3 region is CASSLRWLEQETQYF. CDR3 DNA sequence: TGTGCCAGCAGCTTACGTTGGCTAGAACAAGAGACCCAGTACTTC.

The chain combines TRBV21-1 with TRBJ1-2; the table names TRBD1, a call not compared with the DNA. TRBV21-1 is flagged as a pseudogene. This CDR3 has 13 residues. The CDR3 bases are TGTGCCAGCATCGGACAGGAGGACTATGGCTACACCTTC. This gives the protein CASIGQEDYGYTF.

The chain carries TRBV5-1 and TRBJ2-5; 12 bases align to TRBD1. J was trimmed by 4 bases and V by 4 bases; bases with no gene match: 14. CDR1 is SGHRS and CDR2 is YFSETQ in the germline V gene. The CDR3 runs 18 residues. The CDR3 here is CASSPLLGTGGLGETQYF. In DNA, the CDR3 is TGCGCCAGCAGCCCACTCCTCGGGACAGGGGGCTTGGGAGAGACCCAGTACTTC.

V and J are TRBV5-1 and TRBJ2-2; weak D call: TRBD2 (5 bases). Trimming removed 4 bases at V and 7 bases at J, with 20 bases between. The CDR3 is 16 amino acids. The V gene's germline CDR1 is SGHRS and CDR2 YFSETQ. Here the CDR3 reads CASSPLAEVEGGELFF. CDR3 nucleotide sequence: TGCGCCAGCAGCCCTTTAGCCGAGGTCGAGGGCGGGGAGCTGTTTTTT.